This T cell receptor beta chain emerged from a study of memory CD4+ T cells and cytomegalovirus serostatus. Background on the study: Donors were healthy Belgian adults, 10 or so CMV seropositive and about two dozen seronegative.

This table comes from immunoSEQ multiplex PCR, and its TCRdb copy is limited to in-frame clones, with some not included. This table has 40,000 to 55,000 clones, less than 85% appearing once. Study conclusions and caveats: 67 of 164 known CMV-associated TCRbeta sequences appeared in CD4+ memory.

The sort gate was single viable CD3+CD4+CD8-CD45RO+ cells for memory CD4+ T cells. CMV serostatus came from serum IgG against pp150, pp28, p38, p52. Per the germline V gene, CDR1 is SSHAT and CDR2 is FNYEAQ (reference sequence). The CDR3 has 16 residues. Details on this clone: Its antigen remains unidentified. A junction end diverges from the germline sequence, so it may reflect a read error.

The sequence came from an adult in good health and CMV-seronegative. The sample taken for sequencing was memory CD4+ T cells from blood. The chain has TRBV7-7 and TRBJ2-5; 9 bases are a match to TRBD2. The CDR3 nucleotides are TGTGCTAGCAGCTTGGTCGGTAGCGGGGGAGCGGTAACCCAGTACTTC. Protein product: CASSLVGSGGAVTQYF.